The sample holds a few counts of the clone carrying this T cell receptor beta chain. The antigen remains unidentified. The read ends 3 residues shy of where the CDR3 ends; the end is completed using the germline J gene. Unmatched junction bases numbered 9, after V lost 5 bases and J lost 4 bases. The CDR3 is made up of 15 amino acids. The germline gives CDR1 SGHTA, CDR2 FQGNSA. Here immunoSEQ multiplex PCR was the method, and the copy in TCRdb shows in-frame clones only, minus some. The data show over 55,000 clones, with none appearing a single time. These data are taken from a study of T cell clonality in common variable immunodeficiency. Broader study findings: CVID subjects shared fewer TCRbeta clones than healthy controls did. Links between repertoire features and CVID complications were heterogeneity-limited.

Material: peripheral blood mononuclear cells. The V call is TRBV7-2, the J call TRBJ1-2, with 8 nucleotides matching TRBD1. The clonotype comes from a person between 18 and 75 years old in good health. The CDR3 loop is CASSHGQGSVYGYTF. The part of the CDR3 DNA that was read is TGTGCCAGCAGCCACGGACAGGGATCGGTCTATGGC.